These 9 T cell receptor beta chains originate from one sample sequenced in a study of blood T cell repertoires in COVID-19. The method was immunoSEQ multiplex PCR; TCRdb's version includes in-frame clones alone and lacks a portion of them. The profile shows under 150,000 clones, 86% of them singletons. The sequenced sample was PBMCs or T cells enriched from blood (not recorded which). These receptors all come from a woman between 50 and 59 years old who had recovered from COVID-19.

V gene TRBV5-4 combines with J gene TRBJ1-2; the D gene is possibly TRBD1 (6 bases). The CDR3 extends over 15 amino acids. The V gene's germline CDR1 is SGHNT and CDR2 YYREEE (reference sequence). The ends were cut back, 4 bases at V and 5 bases at J, with 18 bases in the middle. The CDR3 coding sequence is TGTGCCAGCAGCAGCGCGGGGGCGATGGATTATGGCTACACCTTC. Its protein product is CASSSAGAMDYGYTF.

This sequence joins TRBV25-1 and TRBJ1-6; possible D gene TRBD1, 5 bases. The V end lost 1 base, the J end lost 3 bases, and 10 bases lay between the germline ends. The CDR3 has 16 amino acids. Germline CDR1 MGHDK, CDR2 SYGVNS. CDR3 DNA sequence: TGTGCCAGCAGTGAATCCAGGGTCAACTATAATTCACCCCTCCACTTT. Amino acid sequence: CASSESRVNYNSPLHF.

The chain recombines TRBV4-2 with TRBJ2-5; TRBD2 matches 12 bases. J gave up 2 bases and V 0 bases, and 4 bases lay outside the gene matches. Germline CDR1 and CDR2: LGHNA and YNFKEQ. The length of the CDR3 is 17 residues. The CDR3 bases are TGTGCCAGCAGCCAAGATCTAGCGGGGGGGTATCAAGAGACCCAGTACTTC. This sequence encodes CASSQDLAGGYQETQYF.

This rearrangement joins TRBV7-2 to TRBJ1-3; tentatively, D is TRBD1 (6 bases). The V end lost 7 bases, the J end lost 3 bases, and 19 bases lay between the germline ends. This CDR3 contains 16 residues. Per germline, CDR1 SGHTA and CDR2 FQGNSA. Here the CDR3 reads CASNLGQGIGGNTIYF. CDR3 bases: TGTGCCAGCAACCTAGGTCAGGGGATTGGTGGAAACACCATATATTTT.

The rearrangement joins TRBV27 to TRBJ1-5, with D maybe TRBD1 (5 bases). The CDR3 has 18 residues. Trimming cost V 2 bases and J 2 bases, with 19 bases left between them. Germline values: CDR1 MNHEY, CDR2 SMNVEV (reference sequence). CDR3 loop: CASSLPCWGGEGNQPQHF. For the CDR3, the DNA is TGTGCCAGCAGTTTACCGTGTTGGGGCGGGGAAGGCAATCAGCCCCAGCATTTT.

This chain links TRBV27 with TRBJ1-2; 9 nucleotides line up with TRBD1. With V trimmed by 8 bases and J by 4 bases, 8 bases remained unmatched. Germline V gene sequence: CDR1 MNHEY, CDR2 SMNVEV (reference sequence). The CDR3 runs 14 residues. The CDR3 spells CASGGGTGIYGYTF. DNA for the CDR3: TGTGCCAGCGGAGGGGGGACAGGGATCTATGGCTACACCTTC.

The DNA for the CDR3 is TGTGCCAGCAGCGCTACGGCAGGGGCAACCGGGGAGCTGTTTTTT. Translated, it gives CASSATAGATGELFF. This rearrangement joins TRBV9 to TRBJ2-2; perhaps TRBD1 as D (6 bases). The CDR3 totals 15 residues. The germline V gene encodes CDR1 SGDLS and CDR2 YYNGEE. V was trimmed by 3 bases and J by 5 bases, leaving 14 bases between them.

This sequence joins TRBV28 and TRBJ1-2; TRBD1 agrees at 10 bases. CDR1 MDHEN and CDR2 SYDVKM come from the germline V gene. The CDR3 consists of 14 residues. V lost 6 bases, J lost 3 bases, and 4 bases stayed unmatched. As DNA, the CDR3 is TGTGCCAGCAGACCCGGGACAGGGGACTATGGCTACACCTTC. This encodes CASRPGTGDYGYTF.

The chain uses TRBV4-1 and TRBJ2-1; 15 positions agree with TRBD2. V gave up 2 bases and J gave up 8 bases; unmatched junction bases: 4. The CDR3 spans 16 residues. Germline loops: CDR1 MGHRA, CDR2 YSYEKL. The CDR3, as DNA: TGCGCCAGCAGCCAAACCGGACTAGCGGGGGGGCATGAGCAGTTCTTC. Translation gives CASSQTGLAGGHEQFF.